This TCR beta chain stems from a study of blood T cell repertoires in COVID-19. Turning to the study itself: Samples taken during acute and convalescent COVID-19 were collected in the United States, Italy and Spain. T cells, B-cell-depleted T cells, or PBMCs supplied cDNA or gDNA.

Original handling: Reference gene primer amplification gave estimated nucleated cell counts. Clones were sequenced by immunoSEQ multiplex PCR, and TCRdb holds only the in-frame ones, with some missing. The V and J calls and clone size come from that table; D and trimming were worked out from the DNA. The sample has around 310,000 clones, around nine tenths seen once. V lost 2 bases and J lost 0; bases outside the gene matches: 2. The CDR3 covers 15 residues. CDR1 is SGHTA, CDR2 FQGNSA, per germline. Sequenced sample: PBMCs or T cells enriched from blood (not recorded which). This receptor was identified in a woman under 40 who had recovered from COVID-19. The rearrangement uses TRBV7-2 and TRBJ2-3; 7 nucleotides agree with TRBD2. CDR3: CASSLWEGSTDTQYF. CDR3 in DNA: TGTGCCAGCAGCTTATGGGAGGGAAGCACAGATACGCAGTATTTT.